This entry lists 27 T cell receptor beta chains sequenced from one sample in a study of T cell changes during pregnancy in multiple sclerosis. Profiling relied on immunoSEQ multiplex PCR, and the TCRdb table lists in-frame clones only, not all of them. Of 65,000 to 95,000 clones in the sample, about 93% were seen once. The source material was peripheral blood, sampled after pregnancy. The origin of the receptors is a female donor in good health, enrolled as a control in a pregnancy study.

This chain uses TRBV19 with TRBJ2-1, with 7 nucleotides matching TRBD2. CDR3 size: 14 residues. Trimming took 6 bases from V and 7 from J; bases not matched to a gene: 9. Germline V CDR1 and CDR2: LNHDA, SQIVND (reference sequence). The CDR3 here is CASRPVGGSNEQFF. The CDR3 nucleotides are TGTGCCAGTAGGCCGGTGGGGGGGTCTAATGAGCAGTTCTTC.

J is TRBJ2-3 and V is TRBV7-2, with D maybe TRBD2 (6 bases). V was clipped by 4 bases and J by 3 bases, with 20 bases between them. The CDR3 spans 17 residues. Per the germline V gene, CDR1 is SGHTA and CDR2 is FQGNSA. The CDR3 bases are TGTGCCAGCAGCTCAAGCCCGCAGGGAGGCGGAACAGATACGCAGTATTTT. Translating it yields CASSSSPQGGGTDTQYF.

Comments on this clone: Other DNA sequences in this specimen translate into the identical CDR3. The chain joins TRBV18 to TRBJ1-1, with D possibly TRBD1 on 5 matching bases. Germline assignment: CDR1 KGHSH and CDR2 LQKENI. The CDR3 runs 13 residues. Trimming pared 6 bases from V and 2 bases from J, leaving 10 bases between. CDR3 loop: CASSRDRNTEAFF. The CDR3 coding sequence is TGTGCCAGCTCGCGGGACCGTAACACTGAAGCTTTCTTT.

The V call is TRBV27, the J call TRBJ1-2; possible D gene TRBD1, 6 bases. Germline V lookup: CDR1 MNHEY, CDR2 SMNVEV (reference sequence). V dropped 11 bases and J dropped 4 bases, with 20 bases sitting between them. The CDR3 is 14 amino acids. The CDR3 is CASRRLGAGYGYTF. For the CDR3, the DNA is TGTGCCTCCCGAAGGTTGGGGGCTGGCTATGGCTACACCTTC.

The gene calls are TRBV11-3 and TRBJ2-3; D remains ambiguous. CDR1 is SGHNT, CDR2 YENEEA, per germline. V gave up 4 bases and J gave up 2 bases, with 7 bases separating them. This CDR3 is built from 13 residues. This CDR3 is CASSSVYTDTQYF. The CDR3 DNA reads TGTGCCAGCAGCTCCGTGTACACAGATACGCAGTATTTT.

This chain joins TRBV5-1 and TRBJ1-4; D gene ambiguous. CDR1 is SGHRS, CDR2 YFSETQ, per germline. This CDR3 region has 15 residues. Trimming left V 0 bases short and J 4 bases short, with 10 bases between. The CDR3 DNA is TGCGCCAGCAGCTTGGATATGACAAGTAATGAAAAACTGTTTTTT. It translates to CASSLDMTSNEKLFF. The complete variable domain, with remaining parts taken from reference TRBV5-1 and TRBJ1-4, reads KAGVTQTPRYLIKTRGQQVTLSCSPISGHRSVSWYQQTPGQGLQFLFEYFSETQRNKGNFPGRFSGRQFSNSRSEMNVSTLELGDSALYLCASSLDMTSNEKLFFGSGTQLSVL.

The chain has TRBV5-6 and TRBJ2-7; 9 bases match TRBD1. This CDR3 has 14 residues. V dropped 0 bases and J dropped 4; count of bases not matched to a gene: 2. The germline CDR1 and CDR2 sequences are SGHDT and YYEEEE. This CDR3 is CASSLETGGYEQYF. The CDR3 nucleotides are TGTGCCAGCAGCTTGGAGACAGGGGGTTACGAGCAGTACTTC. Drawing the rest from reference TRBV5-6 and TRBJ2-7, the complete variable domain is DAGVTQSPTHLIKTRGQQVTLRCSPKSGHDTVSWYQQALGQGPQFIFQYYEEEERQRGNFPDRFSGHQFPNYSSELNVNALLLGDSALYLCASSLETGGYEQYFGPGTRLTVT.

V usage is TRBV6-1 and J usage is TRBJ2-5, with 10 bases that match TRBD2. Unmatched junction bases numbered 10, after V lost 8 bases and J lost 7 bases. CDR3 length equals 14 residues. In germline, CDR1 is MNHNS, CDR2 SASEGT. This CDR3 is CASLAGVESATQYF. The CDR3 nucleotides read TGTGCCAGCCTAGCGGGGGTAGAGTCGGCGACCCAGTACTTC.

This clone was observed once. At one end the junction does not follow the germline gene, possibly because of a read error. This chain links TRBV7-7 with TRBJ2-3; 10 bases are shared with TRBD2. CDR1 and CDR2 (germline): SSHAT, FNYEAQ (reference sequence). The CDR3 extends over 15 amino acids. CDR3 amino acids: CASSATSGGTDTQYF. In DNA form, the CDR3 reads TGTGCTAGCAGCGCCACTAGCGGGGGCACAGATACGCAGTATTTT.

The chain employs TRBV11-2 and TRBJ1-1, with a possible D match to TRBD1 (5 bases). The CDR3 runs 15 residues. CDR1 is SGHAT, CDR2 FQNNGV, per germline. Deletions cut 2 bases from V and 2 bases from J, with 12 bases between. The CDR3 bases are TGTGCCAGCAGCTTATTCAGCAGGGAAAACACTGAAGCTTTCTTT. It codes for CASSLFSRENTEAFF.

The chain joins TRBV5-1 to TRBJ2-3; 12 bases are a match to TRBD1. This CDR3 spans 16 amino acids. Germline lookup yields CDR1 SGHRS and CDR2 YFSETQ. The ends lost 4 bases at V and 5 bases at J; junction bases unmatched: 8. This CDR3 reads CASSRRGQGAEDTQYF. The CDR3 DNA reads as TGCGCCAGCAGCAGGCGGGGACAGGGGGCCGAAGATACGCAGTATTTT. The complete variable domain, with remaining parts taken from reference TRBV5-1 and TRBJ2-3, reads KAGVTQTPRYLIKTRGQQVTLSCSPISGHRSVSWYQQTPGQGLQFLFEYFSETQRNKGNFPGRFSGRQFSNSRSEMNVSTLELGDSALYLCASSRRGQGAEDTQYFGPGTRLTVL.

The V and J genes are TRBV11-2 and TRBJ1-2, with D tentatively TRBD1 (6 bases). The CDR3 totals 16 residues. V gave up 5 bases and J gave up 3 bases, with 19 bases separating them. Per germline, CDR1 SGHAT and CDR2 FQNNGV. The CDR3 bases are TGTGCCAGCAGCCCCCGGGGGGGCAGCCTTGACTATGGCTACACCTTC. Residues: CASSPRGGSLDYGYTF.

Comment on this clone: The junction shows a germline mismatch at one end, possibly a read error. V is TRBV7-2 and J is TRBJ2-7; 8 bases are a match to TRBD1. The CDR3 has 15 amino acids. Germline-derived CDR1 and CDR2 are SGHTA and FQGNSA. CDR3: CASSLAGTGVYEQYF. The CDR3 DNA reads TGTGCCAGCAGTTTAGCCGGGACAGGCGTTTACGAGCAGTACTTC.

The gene calls are TRBV5-8 and TRBJ2-7, with a tentative D call TRBD1 (6 bases). The CDR3 totals 14 residues. Germline CDR1 SGHTS, CDR2 YDEGEE. Trimming stripped 4 bases from V and 3 bases from J, with 14 bases between. The CDR3 region has the DNA TGTGCCAGCAGCACCAGGGGTGATCTCTACGAGCAGTACTTC. This codes for CASSTRGDLYEQYF.

This chain joins TRBV5-6 and TRBJ2-7, with a tentative D call TRBD1 (6 bases). V gave up 4 bases and J gave up 7 bases, with 21 bases separating them. Germline V lookup: CDR1 SGHDT, CDR2 YYEEEE. The CDR3 totals 15 residues. Written as DNA, the CDR3 is TGTGCCAGCAGCCCTTACCGACAGGACCACTGGGAGCAGTACTTC. Translating it yields CASSPYRQDHWEQYF.

The chain combines TRBV5-1 with TRBJ2-7; the D gene is possibly TRBD1 (5 bases). The CDR3 has 12 amino acids. The V end was cut by 5 bases, the J end by 7 bases, with 13 bases between. Germline loops: CDR1 SGHRS, CDR2 YFSETQ. The chain's CDR3 is CASRQDLGEQYF. For the CDR3, the DNA is TGCGCCAGCAGACAGGACCTTGGGGAGCAGTACTTC. The full variable domain, with the rest looked up from reference TRBV5-1 and TRBJ2-7, is KAGVTQTPRYLIKTRGQQVTLSCSPISGHRSVSWYQQTPGQGLQFLFEYFSETQRNKGNFPGRFSGRQFSNSRSEMNVSTLELGDSALYLCASRQDLGEQYFGPGTRLTVT.

The J gene is TRBJ1-4, the V gene TRBV19; TRBD1 might be the D (6 bases). CDR1 LNHDA and CDR2 SQIVND come from the germline V gene (reference sequence). V lost 4 bases and J 7 bases, leaving 19 bases between the germline ends. The CDR3 loop spans 16 amino acids. The CDR3 DNA reads TGTGCCAGTAGTAACAACAGGGTAACGGCCCGTGAAAAACTGTTTTTT. It translates to CASSNNRVTAREKLFF.

The chain links TRBV5-4 to TRBJ2-1; tentatively, D is TRBD2 (6 bases). The germline V gene has CDR1 SGHNT and CDR2 YYREEE (reference sequence). V was shortened by 1 base and J by 7 bases, with 15 bases between the two germline ends. CDR3 size: 15 residues. The CDR3 loop reads CASSLYSGDGNEQFF. The CDR3 coding sequence is TGTGCCAGCAGCTTGTATTCGGGAGACGGGAATGAGCAGTTCTTC. The whole variable domain, filled in from reference TRBV5-4 and TRBJ2-1, reads ETGVTQSPTHLIKTRGQQVTLRCSSQSGHNTVSWYQQALGQGPQFIFQYYREEENGRGNFPPRFSGLQFPNYSSELNVNALELDDSALYLCASSLYSGDGNEQFFGPGTRLTVL.

The chain carries TRBV11-2 and TRBJ2-1; possible D gene TRBD1, 6 bases. The germline gives CDR1 SGHAT, CDR2 FQNNGV. Between the trimmed V and J ends, which lost 1 base and 0 bases, there was a span of 13 bases. CDR3 length equals 17 residues. The CDR3 coding sequence is TGTGCCAGCAGCTTAGGTAAGGGGGAGAGCTCCTACAATGAGCAGTTCTTC. It codes for CASSLGKGESSYNEQFF.

The genes are TRBV5-4 and TRBJ2-7, with 7 positions matching TRBD1. V lost 5 bases, J lost 1 base, and 9 bases stayed unmatched. CDR1 and CDR2 from the germline V gene are SGHNT and YYREEE (reference sequence). This CDR3 is 15 amino acids long. CDR3 coding DNA: TGTGCCAGCAGTTCGCGGGCAGGGGGATCCTACGAGCAGTACTTC. Protein product: CASSSRAGGSYEQYF.

The rearrangement uses TRBV28 and TRBJ2-5, with 9 positions matching TRBD2. J gave up 5 bases and V 7 bases, and 5 bases lay outside the gene matches. This CDR3 contains 13 residues. Germline CDR1 and CDR2: MDHEN and SYDVKM. The CDR3 sequence is CASNLAGSETQYF. CDR3 coding DNA: TGTGCCAGCAACCTAGCGGGGTCGGAGACCCAGTACTTC.

CDR3 bases: TGTGCCACCCAACAGGGATCTGGGAACACTGAAGCTTTCTTT. Translation gives CATQQGSGNTEAFF. The J gene is TRBJ1-1, the V gene TRBV6-1; TRBD1 might be the D (6 bases). The CDR3 runs to 14 residues. Trimming stripped 10 bases from V and 1 base from J, with 16 bases between. The germline V gene has CDR1 MNHNS and CDR2 SASEGT.

This chain joins TRBV15 and TRBJ2-5, with 7 bases lining up with TRBD2. The length of the CDR3 is 17 residues. The V and J ends lost 1 base and 1 base, in that order; junction bases with no gene match: 9. From germline, CDR1 is LNHNV and CDR2 YYDKDF (reference sequence). The CDR3: CATSRARLAGGQETQYF. CDR3 in DNA: TGTGCCACCAGCAGAGCTCGACTAGCTGGTGGCCAAGAGACCCAGTACTTC.

The J gene is TRBJ2-7, the V gene TRBV6-6; 11 nucleotides agree with TRBD2. Germline CDR1 reads MNHNY; CDR2 reads SVGAGI (reference sequence). Unmatched junction bases numbered 5, after V lost 2 bases and J lost 2 bases. This CDR3 region has 16 residues. The CDR3 region has the DNA TGTGCCAGCAGTTACGCTAGCGGGAGGCTAGCCTACGAGCAGTACTTC. Its translation is CASSYASGRLAYEQYF.

This chain connects TRBV9 to TRBJ1-1, with TRBD1 as a possible D gene (5 bases). Trimming took 0 bases from V and 11 from J, leaving 20 bases between them. Germline values: CDR1 SGDLS, CDR2 YYNGEE. CDR3 length: 15 amino acids. CDR3 protein: CASSVGLGAQVDAFF. The DNA for the CDR3 is TGTGCCAGCAGCGTAGGCTTAGGGGCTCAGGTAGACGCTTTCTTT.

The J gene is TRBJ1-6, the V gene TRBV13; TRBD1 agrees at 9 bases. Germline lookup yields CDR1 PRHDT and CDR2 FYEKMQ (reference sequence). CDR3 length: 16 residues. Trimming took 3 bases from V and 4 from J; bases not matched to a gene: 4. The DNA of the CDR3 is TGTGCCAGCAGCTTCCGGGACAGGGCTTATAATTCACCCCTCCACTTT. Protein product: CASSFRDRAYNSPLHF.

This clone was seen only once. The genes are TRBV7-9 and TRBJ2-7; 7 nucleotides align to TRBD2. Germline values: CDR1 SEHNR, CDR2 FQNEAQ (reference sequence). This CDR3 region has 14 residues. V was pared by 5 bases and J by 2 bases, with 6 bases of the junction left unmatched. The CDR3 bases are TGTGCCAGCAGCCATGGGGGGGTCACCTACGAGCAGTACTTC. It encodes CASSHGGVTYEQYF.